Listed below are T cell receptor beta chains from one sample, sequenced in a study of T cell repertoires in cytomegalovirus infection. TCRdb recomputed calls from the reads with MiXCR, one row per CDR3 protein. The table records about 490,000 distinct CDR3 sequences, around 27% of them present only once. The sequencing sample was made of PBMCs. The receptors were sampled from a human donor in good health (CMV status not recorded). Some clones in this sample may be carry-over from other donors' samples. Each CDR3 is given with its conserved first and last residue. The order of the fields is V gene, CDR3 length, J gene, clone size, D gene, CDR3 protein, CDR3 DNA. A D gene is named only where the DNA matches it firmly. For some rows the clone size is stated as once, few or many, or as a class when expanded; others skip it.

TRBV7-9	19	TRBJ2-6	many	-	CASSAPATGVTSGANVLTF	TGTGCCAGCAGCGCCCCGGCGACAGGCGTTACCTCTGGGGCCAACGTCCTGACTTTC
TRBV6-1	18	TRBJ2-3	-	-	CASSEAVRRARGSDTQYF	TGTGCCAGCAGTGAAGCGGTCCGTCGGGCCAGGGGTTCAGATACGCAGTATTTT
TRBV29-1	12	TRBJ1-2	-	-	CSVSHSNYGYTF	TGCAGCGTTAGCCACAGTAACTATGGCTACACCTTC
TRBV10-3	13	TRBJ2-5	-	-	CAISKQGGETQYF	TGTGCCATCTCGAAGCAGGGAGGAGAGACCCAGTACTTC
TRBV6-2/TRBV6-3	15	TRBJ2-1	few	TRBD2	CASSYRAGRRNEQFF	TGTGCCAGCAGTTACAGAGCGGGGAGGAGAAATGAGCAGTTCTTC
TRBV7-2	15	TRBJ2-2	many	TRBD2	CASSAGLAGTGELFF	TGTGCCAGCAGCGCGGGACTAGCAGGGACCGGGGAGCTGTTTTTT
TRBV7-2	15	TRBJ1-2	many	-	CASSFNVGINYGYTF	TGTGCCAGCAGCTTTAATGTAGGCATTAACTATGGCTACACCTTC
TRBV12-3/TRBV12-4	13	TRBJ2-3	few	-	CASRLSSTDTQYF	TGTGCCAGCAGGTTGTCTAGCACAGATACGCAGTATTTT
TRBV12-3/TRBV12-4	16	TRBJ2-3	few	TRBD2	CASSPLRAGGGDTQYF	TGTGCCAGCAGCCCTCTTAGAGCGGGAGGAGGAGATACGCAGTATTTT
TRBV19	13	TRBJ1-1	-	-	CASSIGGLTEAFF	TGTGCCAGTAGTATCGGGGGACTCACTGAAGCTTTCTTT
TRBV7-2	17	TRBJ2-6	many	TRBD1	CARGRTGAGSGANVLTF	TGTGCCAGGGGTAGGACAGGGGCAGGATCTGGGGCCAACGTCCTGACTTTC
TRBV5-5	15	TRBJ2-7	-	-	CASSLEVGAGYEQYF	TGTGCCAGCAGCTTGGAGGTCGGAGCGGGTTACGAGCAGTACTTC
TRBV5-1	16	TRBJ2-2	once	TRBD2	CASSLTSGSTTGELFF	TGCGCCAGCAGCTTGACTAGCGGGAGCACAACCGGGGAGCTGTTTTTT
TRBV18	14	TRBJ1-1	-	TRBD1	CASSRRQGDTEAFF	TGTGCCAGCTCACGAAGACAGGGGGACACTGAAGCTTTCTTT
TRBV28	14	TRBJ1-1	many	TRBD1	CASSFRGPGTEAFF	TGTGCCAGCAGTTTTAGGGGGCCCGGCACTGAAGCTTTCTTT
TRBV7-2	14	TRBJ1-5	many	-	CASSLGQTFQPQHF	TGTGCCAGCAGCTTAGGGCAGACATTTCAGCCCCAGCATTTT
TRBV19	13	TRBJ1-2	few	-	CASSPDPLYGYTF	TGTGCCAGTAGTCCGGACCCCCTCTATGGCTACACCTTC
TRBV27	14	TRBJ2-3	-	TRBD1	CASSQGQGLDTQYF	TGTGCCAGCAGTCAGGGACAGGGATTAGATACGCAGTATTTT
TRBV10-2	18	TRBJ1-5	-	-	CASSESVFGEGSNQPQHF	TGCGCCAGCAGTGAGTCGGTGTTCGGGGAGGGGAGCAATCAGCCCCAGCATTTT
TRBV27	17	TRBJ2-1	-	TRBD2	CASSLLGLAGGLNEQFF	TGTGCCAGCAGTTTACTCGGACTAGCGGGAGGTTTAAATGAGCAGTTCTTC
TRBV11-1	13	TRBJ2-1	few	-	CASSLESADEQFF	TGTGCCAGCAGCTTAGAGAGTGCGGATGAGCAGTTCTTC
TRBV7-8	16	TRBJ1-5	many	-	CASSFSPGGGNQPQHF	TGTGCCAGCAGCTTTAGTCCCGGGGGCGGCAATCAGCCCCAGCATTTT
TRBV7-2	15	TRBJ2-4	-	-	CASREGGTNKNIQYF	TGTGCCAGCAGGGAGGGGGGGACGAACAAAAACATTCAGTACTTC
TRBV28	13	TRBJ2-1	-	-	CASSQTSIGEQFF	TGTGCCAGCAGTCAAACTAGTATCGGTGAGCAGTTCTTC
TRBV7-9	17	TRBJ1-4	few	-	CASSPQGARATNEKLFF	TGTGCCAGCAGCCCTCAGGGAGCCCGCGCGACTAATGAAAAACTGTTTTTT
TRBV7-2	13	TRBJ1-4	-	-	CASSLDGREKLFF	TGTGCCAGCAGCCTCGACGGGAGAGAAAAACTGTTTTTT
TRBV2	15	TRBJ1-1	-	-	CASSPFRDLNTEAFF	TGTGCCAGCAGTCCATTCCGGGACTTGAACACTGAAGCTTTCTTT
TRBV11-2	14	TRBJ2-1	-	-	CASSLDGAAGEQFF	TGTGCCAGCAGCTTAGATGGCGCCGCCGGGGAGCAGTTCTTC
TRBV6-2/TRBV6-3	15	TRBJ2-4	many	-	CASTRLFMAKNIQYF	TGTGCCAGCACCCGACTATTTATGGCCAAAAACATTCAGTACTTC
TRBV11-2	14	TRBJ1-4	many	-	CASSLNEQATGLFF	TGTGCCAGCAGCTTAAACGAACAGGCCACCGGACTGTTTTTT
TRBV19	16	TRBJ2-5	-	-	CASSTPRDLYQETQYF	TGTGCCAGTAGTACCCCCCGGGATTTGTACCAAGAGACCCAGTACTTC
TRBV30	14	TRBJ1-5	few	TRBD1	CAWRGQYSNQPQHF	TGTGCCTGGAGGGGACAGTATAGCAATCAGCCCCAGCATTTT
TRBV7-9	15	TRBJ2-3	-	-	CASSKDRLSTDTQYF	TGTGCCAGCAGCAAAGACAGACTGAGCACAGATACGCAGTATTTT
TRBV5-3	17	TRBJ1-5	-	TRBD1	CASSLAWGTGGDQPQHF	TGTGCCAGCAGCTTGGCCTGGGGGACAGGGGGCGATCAGCCCCAGCATTTT
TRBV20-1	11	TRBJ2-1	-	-	CSATDRNEQFF	TGCAGTGCCACGGATCGAAATGAGCAGTTCTTC
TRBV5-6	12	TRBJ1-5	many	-	CASSLLDQPQHF	TGTGCCAGCAGCTTGTTAGATCAGCCCCAGCATTTT
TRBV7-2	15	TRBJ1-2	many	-	CASSSYTGWDYGYTF	TGTGCCAGCAGCTCCTACACAGGGTGGGACTATGGCTACACCTTC
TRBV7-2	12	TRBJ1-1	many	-	CASSLTGLEAFF	TGTGCCAGCAGCTTAACAGGGCTAGAAGCTTTCTTT
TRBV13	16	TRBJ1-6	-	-	CASSLGEGSRNSPLHF	TGTGCCAGCAGCTTAGGCGAAGGATCCCGGAATTCACCCCTCCACTTT
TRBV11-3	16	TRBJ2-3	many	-	CASSLAEGRETDTQYF	TGTGCCAGCAGCTTAGCTGAGGGAAGGGAAACAGATACGCAGTATTTT
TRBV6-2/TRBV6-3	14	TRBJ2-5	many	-	CASTTRERGETQYF	TGTGCCAGCACGACACGTGAGAGGGGAGAGACCCAGTACTTC
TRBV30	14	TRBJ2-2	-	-	CAWSVASYTGELFF	TGTGCCTGGAGTGTAGCTAGCTACACCGGGGAGCTGTTTTTT
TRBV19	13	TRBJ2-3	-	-	CASVGLGTDTQYF	TGTGCCAGCGTGGGGTTGGGCACAGATACGCAGTATTTT
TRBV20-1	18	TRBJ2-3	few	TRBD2	CSARDRGLAGEVTDTQYF	TGCAGTGCTAGAGATCGGGGACTAGCGGGAGAAGTGACAGATACGCAGTATTTT
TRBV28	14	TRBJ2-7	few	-	CASPGTASSYEQYF	TGTGCCAGCCCCGGGACCGCAAGCTCCTACGAGCAGTACTTC
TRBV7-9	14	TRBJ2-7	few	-	CASSVSASSYEQYF	TGTGCCAGCAGCGTGTCGGCGAGCTCCTACGAGCAGTACTTC
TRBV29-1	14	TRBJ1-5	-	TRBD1	CSVLTGNSNQPQHF	TGCAGCGTTTTGACAGGGAATAGCAATCAGCCCCAGCATTTT
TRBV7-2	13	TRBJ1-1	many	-	CASSFGTWTEAFF	TGTGCCAGCAGCTTTGGAACATGGACTGAAGCTTTCTTT
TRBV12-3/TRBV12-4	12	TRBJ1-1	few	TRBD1	CASRDRYSEAFF	TGTGCCAGCAGGGACAGGTATTCTGAAGCTTTCTTT